The 13 T cell receptor beta chains below were found in one sample sequenced in a study of T cell responses to AZD1222 COVID-19 vaccine. Method: immunoSEQ multiplex PCR; TCRdb's copy keeps in-frame clones and lacks some. The repertoire holds roughly 130,000 clones, with approximately 94% as singletons. Sequenced material: peripheral blood, taken on day 0 of AZD1222 vaccination. The receptor set was obtained from an adult in good health.

The chain carries TRBV27 and TRBJ1-6; no clear D. CDR3 length: 13 amino acids. Germline CDR1 MNHEY, CDR2 SMNVEV (reference sequence). The ends were cut back, 3 bases at V and 7 bases at J, with 7 bases in the middle. For the CDR3, the DNA is TGTGCCAGCAGTTTGTACAGCAATTCACCCCTCCACTTT. It yields the protein CASSLYSNSPLHF.

The rearrangement joins TRBV11-2 to TRBJ2-1; a weak D match, TRBD1 (6 bases). CDR1 is SGHAT, CDR2 FQNNGV, per germline. The germline V and J ends were trimmed by 0 bases and 3 bases, with 12 bases remaining between them. The CDR3 runs 16 residues. The CDR3 region has the DNA TGTGCCAGCAGCTTAGATGGGGACATCAACTACAATGAGCAGTTCTTC. Its protein is CASSLDGDINYNEQFF.

V is TRBV19 and J is TRBJ1-1; tentative D call: TRBD1 (6 bases). The V end was cut by 5 bases, the J end by 4 bases, with 14 bases between. The CDR3 sequence is 14 residues long. Germline lookup yields CDR1 LNHDA and CDR2 SQIVND (reference sequence). The CDR3 DNA sequence: TGTGCCAGTAGTCAACAGGGTTTCCGCACTGAAGCTTTCTTT. This encodes CASSQQGFRTEAFF.

The V and J genes are TRBV29-1 and TRBJ1-1; TRBD1 matches at 7 bases. The CDR3 spans 15 residues. CDR1 and CDR2 from the germline V gene are SQVTM and ANQGSEA. V dropped 1 base and J dropped 1; count of bases not matched to a gene: 6. This CDR3 is CSVEATGRRNTEAFF. In nucleotides, the CDR3 is TGCAGCGTTGAAGCGACAGGGAGAAGGAACACTGAAGCTTTCTTT.

V and J are TRBV5-1 and TRBJ2-7; 9 bases agree with TRBD2. After removal of 1 base from V and 3 bases from J, the junction contained 14 bases not matched to a gene. CDR1 and CDR2 from the germline V gene are SGHRS and YFSETQ. The CDR3 runs 18 residues. The CDR3 reads CASSLTGTSYSEDYEQYF. CDR3 sequence (DNA): TGCGCCAGCAGCTTGACCGGGACTAGCTACTCTGAGGACTACGAGCAGTACTTC.

As for this clone: One end of the junction varies from germline; a read error may be responsible. This chain uses TRBV2 with TRBJ1-2, with D possibly being TRBD1 (6 bases). The CDR3 is 13 residues long. Looked up from germline, CDR1 is SNHLY and CDR2 is FYNNEI. The CDR3 DNA is TGTGCCAGTAGTGTGCGGGCAGGGGATGGCTACACCTTC. It encodes CASSVRAGDGYTF.

V and J are TRBV9 and TRBJ2-1, with 10 bases aligning to TRBD2. The CDR3 runs 18 residues. Germline V gene sequence: CDR1 SGDLS, CDR2 YYNGEE. Germline trimming cut 4 bases from V and 7 bases from J; bases unmatched to any gene: 17. CDR3 protein: CASSPSPYMSGRENEQFF. DNA of the CDR3: TGTGCCAGCAGCCCCTCCCCCTATATGAGCGGGAGGGAGAATGAGCAGTTCTTC.

This clone has more than one count but fewer than ten. The chain carries TRBV7-2 and TRBJ1-2, with D possibly TRBD1 on 5 matching bases. The germline V gene has CDR1 SGHTA and CDR2 FQGNSA. This CDR3 has 14 amino acids. Trimming cost V 5 bases and J 5 bases, with 15 bases left between them. The chain's CDR3 is CASSQPGPNYGYTF. The CDR3 DNA follows: TGTGCCAGCAGCCAACCGGGACCGAATTATGGCTACACCTTC.

The chain links TRBV4-1 to TRBJ1-2; tentative D call: TRBD1 (5 bases). Germline V gene lookup returns CDR1 MGHRA and CDR2 YSYEKL. The CDR3 runs to 16 residues. Trimming pared 1 base from V and 3 bases from J, leaving 15 bases between. CDR3 region: CASSQVRGGGYYGYTF. The CDR3 coding sequence is TGCGCCAGCAGCCAAGTGAGGGGCGGGGGGTACTATGGCTACACCTTC.

The V call is TRBV7-2, the J call TRBJ2-5; D uncertain. The germline V and J ends were trimmed by 1 base and 5 bases, with 8 bases remaining between them. The CDR3 sequence is 13 residues long. The germline V gene encodes CDR1 SGHTA and CDR2 FQGNSA. The CDR3 loop is CASSLEWWETQYF. CDR3 bases: TGTGCCAGCAGCTTAGAATGGTGGGAGACCCAGTACTTC.

This sequence joins TRBV19 and TRBJ2-7; 9 nucleotides line up with TRBD2. Trimming took 6 bases from V and 2 from J; bases not matched to a gene: 2. The germline V gene has CDR1 LNHDA and CDR2 SQIVND (reference sequence). CDR3 size: 13 residues. The CDR3 nucleotides read TGTGCCAGTAGCGCGGGAGGGGCCTACGAGCAGTACTTC. Residues: CASSAGGAYEQYF. The full variable domain, rest sourced from reference TRBV19 and TRBJ2-7, is DGGITQSPKYLFRKEGQNVTLSCEQNLNHDAMYWYRQDPGQGLRLIYYSQIVNDFQKGDIAEGYSVSREKKESFPLTVTSAQKNPTAFYLCASSAGGAYEQYFGPGTRLTVT.

This clone was counted only a few times. This sequence joins TRBV7-2 and TRBJ1-1; the D gene is possibly TRBD1 (5 bases). The germline gives CDR1 SGHTA, CDR2 FQGNSA. V was shortened by 3 bases and J by 2 bases, with 7 bases between the two germline ends. The CDR3 spans 13 residues. The CDR3 region is CASSFGGNTEAFF. The CDR3 DNA sequence: TGTGCCAGCAGCTTTGGGGGTAACACTGAAGCTTTCTTT.

The chain combines TRBV5-5 with TRBJ2-1; 7 bases are a match to TRBD2. Germline CDR1 SGHKS, CDR2 YYEKEE (reference sequence). The CDR3 is 13 amino acids. After removal of 4 bases from V and 7 bases from J, the junction contained 5 bases not matched to a gene. CDR3 region: CASSIGLENEQFF. The DNA of the CDR3 is TGTGCCAGCAGCATAGGACTAGAGAATGAGCAGTTCTTC.